Following are 10 T cell receptor beta chains from one sample sequenced in a study of blood T cell repertoires in COVID-19 (TCRdb year 2020). Library preparation employed the immunoSEQ multiplex PCR assay. TCRdb holds this immuneACCESS table with in-frame rearrangements only. Some clones are missing; in checked studies, unresolved V genes explain under half, and the rest has no known cause. The sample contains about 250,000 clones, roughly 77% of them found a single time. The top ten clones comprise about 3% of the sample. The sample consisted of peripheral blood. The receptors were sampled from a woman of 80 years or more with acute or convalescent COVID-19.

The chain combines TRBV18 with TRBJ2-3; possibly TRBD1 for D (6 bases). Germline V gene lookup returns CDR1 KGHSH and CDR2 LQKENI. The CDR3 totals 14 residues. The ends were cut back, 3 bases at V and 4 bases at J, with 11 bases in the middle. CDR3 protein: CASSPRTVPDTQYF. DNA for the CDR3: TGTGCCAGCTCACCCCGGACAGTTCCAGATACGCAGTATTTT.

The CDR3 loop reads CASSHEGAVNSPLHF. As DNA, the CDR3 is TGTGCCAGCAGCCATGAGGGGGCGGTTAATTCACCCCTCCACTTT. The gene calls are TRBV3-1 (or the pseudogene TRBV3-2) and TRBJ1-6, with 7 bases identical to TRBD1. The germline gives CDR1 LGHDT, CDR2 YNNKEL (reference sequence). The CDR3 runs 15 residues. Unmatched junction bases numbered 5, after V lost 3 bases and J lost 6 bases.

The rearrangement uses TRBV10-3 and TRBJ2-5; 11 positions match TRBD2. V was pared by 5 bases and J by 3 bases, with 2 bases of the junction left unmatched. The germline V gene has CDR1 ENHRY and CDR2 SYGVKD. The CDR3 spans 14 residues. CDR3 region: CAISLAGGKETQYF. CDR3 DNA sequence: TGTGCCATCAGTTTAGCGGGGGGGAAAGAGACCCAGTACTTC.

The chain is built from TRBV30 and TRBJ1-2; D may be TRBD1 (5 bases). CDR3 length equals 12 residues. Germline V gene lookup returns CDR1 GTSNPN and CDR2 SVGIG (reference sequence). The CDR3 is CAGARTNYGYTF. The DNA of the CDR3 is TGTGCTGGGGCCAGAACTAACTATGGCTACACCTTC.

The CDR3, as DNA: TGTGCCAGTAGTACCGAGGACTTTGCTGAAGCTTTCTTT. Protein sequence: CASSTEDFAEAFF. This chain uses TRBV19 with TRBJ1-1; D gene uncertain. CDR3 length equals 13 residues. Trimming pared 4 bases from V and 6 bases from J, leaving 12 bases between. Germline V gene data show CDR1 as LNHDA and CDR2 as SQIVND (reference sequence).

This sequence joins TRBV2 and TRBJ1-2, with D possibly TRBD1 on 6 matching bases. Between the trimmed V and J ends, which lost 1 base and 5 bases, there was a span of 11 bases. This CDR3 has 14 amino acids. CDR1 and CDR2 from the germline V gene are SNHLY and FYNNEI. In nucleotides, the CDR3 is TGTGCCAGCAGTGAAGTCACAGGGATATATGGCTACACCTTC. Protein: CASSEVTGIYGYTF.

The J gene is TRBJ1-5, the V gene TRBV7-9; 7 nucleotides line up with TRBD1. V lost 5 bases, J lost 3 bases, and 10 bases stayed unmatched. The CDR3 length is 16 residues. CDR1 and CDR2 from the germline V gene are SEHNR and FQNEAQ (reference sequence). The chain's CDR3 is CASSPGTERHNQPQHF. In DNA, the CDR3 is TGTGCCAGCAGCCCTGGGACAGAGCGACACAATCAGCCCCAGCATTTT.

The gene calls are TRBV14 and TRBJ1-6, with D possibly matching TRBD1 (6 bases). Germline loops: CDR1 SGHDN, CDR2 FVKESK. This CDR3 has 14 amino acids. Between the trimmed V and J ends, which lost 1 base and 5 bases, there was a span of 6 bases. The CDR3 is CASSQGTDNSPLHF. DNA of the CDR3: TGTGCCAGCAGCCAAGGGACAGATAATTCACCCCTCCACTTT.

V gene TRBV5-1 combines with J gene TRBJ1-1, with 7 bases aligning to TRBD1. Germline V gene lookup returns CDR1 SGHRS and CDR2 YFSETQ. V trimming: 1 base; J trimming: 10 bases; junction bases outside the gene matches: 10. This CDR3 spans 14 amino acids. In DNA, the CDR3 is TGCGCCAGCAGCTTGAATTTGGACAGGAACGGAGCTTTCTTT. This sequence encodes CASSLNLDRNGAFF. The whole variable domain, remainder taken from reference TRBV5-1 and TRBJ1-1, is KAGVTQTPRYLIKTRGQQVTLSCSPISGHRSVSWYQQTPGQGLQFLFEYFSETQRNKGNFPGRFSGRQFSNSRSEMNVSTLELGDSALYLCASSLNLDRNGAFFGQGTRLTVV.

The chain carries TRBV5-1 and TRBJ1-2, with D perhaps TRBD1 (5 bases). V lost 4 bases to trimming and J lost 5 bases, with 15 bases between them. The CDR3 consists of 14 residues. CDR1 is SGHRS and CDR2 is YFSETQ in the germline V gene. CDR3 residues: CASSRGGEKYGYTF. The CDR3 DNA reads as TGCGCCAGCAGCCGGGGGGGTGAGAAGTATGGCTACACCTTC.